This T cell receptor beta chain was sequenced during a study of OX40 agonist ivuxolimab in advanced cancers. Study as a whole: While on treatment, patients had intravenous ivuxolimab at 0.01 to 10 mg/kg every 2 weeks. Age averaged around 60 years (range roughly 23 to 79), and 82.7% were male. Findings and caveats of the study: In the 0.1 to 3.0 mg/kg range, CD4+ and CD8+ blood T cells had expanded clonally by week 6.

V lost 0 bases, J lost 3 bases, and 17 bases lay in between. This CDR3 contains 17 residues. Per the germline V gene, CDR1 is SGDLS and CDR2 is YYNGEE. As regards this clone: Antigen: not known.

Sequencing was performed with immunoSEQ multiplex PCR; in TCRdb, only in-frame clones are kept and a portion is missing. The table includes around 55,000 clones, around 77% detected once. The receptor was isolated from an adult with an advanced solid tumor such as melanoma, head and neck, liver or kidney cancer. The V gene is TRBV9, the J gene TRBJ2-3; D may be TRBD2 (6 bases). The source material was CD4+ or CD8+ T cells sorted from blood, sampled in a trial of the OX40 agonist ivuxolimab. The DNA of the CDR3 is TGTGCCAGCAGCGTAGACTCGGGCGGCCGGGGGACAGATACGCAGTATTTT. It codes for CASSVDSGGRGTDTQYF.